This paragraph covers one T cell receptor (beta chain) sequence. Its binding antigen is unknown. No much larger clone is present one base from it, and per-base qualities are unavailable. TCR repertoires of sorted CD4+ and CD8+ blood T cells from severe aplastic anemia patients and healthy subjects were deep-sequenced in the study. Ficoll-Paque density gradient centrifugation was used to isolate peripheral blood mononuclear cells. CD4+ and CD8+ T cells were sorted by FACS or magnetic beads before DNA extraction. Genomic DNA was used as template for profiling of TCR beta VDJ combinations and CDR3 sequences. An Illumina HiSeq 2000 was used for TCR repertoire sequencing. In the original analysis: TRBV/TRBJ rearrangement plots, CDR3 size and DJ length profiles, and Simpson's diversity index were used to evaluate the repertoires. Whichever DNA sequence was most abundant in the deep sequencing data was defined as the immunodominant clone. CDR3 amino acid sequences were screened for sharing across subjects and compared with published repertoires and the VDJdb database. Using fastp at Q25 and MiXCR, TCRdb reprocessed the public reads and kept productive beta chains. When rows share a CDR3 protein, they turn into one entry using the most common DNA and genes. Clone size and V and J calls follow TCRdb, not the original study. Present in this sample are 250,000 to 350,000 distinct CDR3 sequences, about 56% of which were seen just once. 7.5% to 9% of the sample belongs to the ten largest clones.

This entry comes from a study of CD8+CD57+ T cells in acquired aplastic anemia (dated by TCRdb to the late 2010s). About the full investigation: On average, sorted CD4+ and CD8+ cells yielded 3 to 4 ug of extracted DNA, with a range of about 0.19 to 30 ug.

For CDR1 and CDR2, the germline V gene lists SGHVS and FQNEAQ. V is clipped by 6 bases and J by 3 bases, and the sequence between their germline boundaries is 18 bases long. From the cysteine through the phenylalanine, the CDR3 covers 15 amino acids. Only CDR3 DNA remains: 45 bases, in frame from the first base. Results and caveats for the whole study, not just this receptor: Although twenty-nine CD8+ CDR3 sequences were shared by patients and controls, these sequences appeared highly expressed in patients and within the immunodominant clones of patients. CD8+ Simpson's diversity did not differ significantly between patients and healthy controls (P=0.060).

This sequence originates from a human donor with severe aplastic anemia or a healthy control (not recorded which). The sequence links TRBV7-8 to TRBJ2-7; tentative D gene TRBD1, with 6 bases matching. The material sequenced was sorted CD4+, CD8+, or CD8+CD57+ T cells (not recorded which) from PBMCs. The DNA sequence is as follows: TGTGCCAGCAGGGAAGGGCTCCTACAGGGCTACGAGCAGTACTTC. The encoded protein is CASREGLLQGYEQYF.